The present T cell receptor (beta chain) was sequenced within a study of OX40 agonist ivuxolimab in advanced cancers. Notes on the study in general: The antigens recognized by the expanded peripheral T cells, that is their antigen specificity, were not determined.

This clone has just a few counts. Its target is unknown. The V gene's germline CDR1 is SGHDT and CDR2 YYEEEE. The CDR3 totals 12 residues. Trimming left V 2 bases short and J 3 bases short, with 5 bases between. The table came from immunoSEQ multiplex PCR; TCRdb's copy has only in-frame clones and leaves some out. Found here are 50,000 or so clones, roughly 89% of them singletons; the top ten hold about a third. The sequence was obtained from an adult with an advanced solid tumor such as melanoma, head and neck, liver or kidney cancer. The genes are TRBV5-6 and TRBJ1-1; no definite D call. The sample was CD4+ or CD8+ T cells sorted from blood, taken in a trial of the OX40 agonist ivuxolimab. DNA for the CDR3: TGTGCCAGCAGCTTTGTAGACACTGAAGCTTTCTTT. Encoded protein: CASSFVDTEAFF.